This TCR beta chain was sequenced in a study of regulatory T cells in long-lasting Graves disease. Study-wide results and caveats: Repertoires from persistent disease leaned toward TRBV28, TRBJ1-2 and TRBJ2-5.

Construction of the TCR beta libraries employed iRepertoire HTBI primers in conjunction with Arm-PCR of CDR3 regions. One entry per CDR3 protein, called by TCRdb with MiXCR from the multiplex PCR reads. In the table there are over 450,000 distinct CDR3 sequences, roughly 21% of which are singletons. About this clonotype itself: Its antigen is not known.

The length of the CDR3 is 14 residues. Germline V gene data show CDR1 as SEHNR and CDR2 as FQNEAQ (reference sequence). V gave up 3 bases and J gave up 7 bases; unmatched junction bases: 5. Indicated time point: persistent/refractory GD, antithyroid drugs over 5 years with positive TRAb. PBMC-derived RNA was used for the TCR library. The collection involved drawing about 8.2 milliliters of peripheral blood into EDTA tubes. The source was peripheral blood mononuclear cells (PBMCs), collected when the disease was refractory, from a patient treated with antithyroid drugs. The origin of this receptor is a female donor with Graves disease. This rearrangement joins TRBV7-9 to TRBJ1-4; 7 bases are shared with TRBD1. The CDR3, as DNA: TGTGCCAGCAGCTTTGACAGGGTCCCTGAAAAACTGTTTTTT. It encodes CASSFDRVPEKLFF. The whole variable domain, filled in from reference TRBV7-9 and TRBJ1-4, reads DTGVSQNPRHKITKRGQNVTFRCDPISEHNRLYWYRQTLGQGPEFLTYFQNEAQLEKSRLLSDRFSAERPKGSFSTLEIQRTEQGDSAMYLCASSFDRVPEKLFFGSGTQLSVL.